The next 16 T cell receptor beta chains were all read from a single sample in a study of Tregs in tolerant kidney transplant recipients. The protocol was immunoSEQ multiplex PCR, while the TCRdb copy is restricted to in-frame clones and leaves out a portion. Of about 66,000 clones detected, roughly 92% appear once; the ten largest clones hold 9.5% to 12%. The sample here was CD8+ T cells from blood, taken before the transplant. The receptor source for this set is a human donor who received a combined kidney and bone marrow transplant.

This clone was recorded a few times. The rearrangement joins TRBV19 to TRBJ1-1, with D perhaps matching TRBD1 (5 bases). Germline V gives CDR1 LNHDA, CDR2 SQIVND (reference sequence). The CDR3 extends over 13 amino acids. V gave up 4 bases and J gave up 5 bases, with 11 bases separating them. The CDR3 nucleotides are TGTGCCAGTAGTACACTGGGGGGGACTGAAGCTTTCTTT. Translating it yields CASSTLGGTEAFF.

The V gene is TRBV14, the J gene TRBJ2-3, with a weak D call TRBD2 (5 bases). The V end lost 0 bases, the J end lost 2 bases, and 15 bases lay between the germline ends. The CDR3 spans 17 residues. The germline gives CDR1 SGHDN, CDR2 FVKESK. This CDR3 reads CASSQDWLATFTDTQYF. The DNA of the CDR3 is TGTGCCAGCAGCCAAGATTGGCTAGCCACCTTCACAGATACGCAGTATTTT.

The count of this clone is one. The J gene is TRBJ2-7, the V gene TRBV13, with 9 bases aligning to TRBD1. CDR1 is PRHDT and CDR2 is FYEKMQ in the germline V gene (reference sequence). CDR3 size: 14 residues. Trimming removed 5 bases from V and 5 bases from J; junction bases left unmatched: 7. CDR3 loop: CASSRRDREHEQYF. CDR3 sequence (DNA): TGTGCCAGCAGCCGCCGGGACAGGGAGCACGAGCAGTACTTC.

This chain connects TRBV11-1 to TRBJ1-2, with D hard to call. The germline V gene encodes CDR1 SGHAT and CDR2 FQDESV (reference sequence). There are 13 residues in the CDR3. The V end lost 1 base, the J end lost 2 bases, and 5 bases lay between the germline ends. The CDR3 loop reads CASSLVRNYGYTF. DNA of the CDR3: TGTGCCAGCAGCTTAGTGAGAAACTATGGCTACACCTTC.

This chain uses TRBV9 with TRBJ2-5, with unresolved D. This CDR3 is 13 amino acids long. Per the germline V gene, CDR1 is SGDLS and CDR2 is YYNGEE. V dropped 0 bases and J dropped 4 bases, with 7 bases sitting between them. The CDR3 loop reads CASSVATGETQYF. The CDR3 region has the DNA TGTGCCAGCAGCGTAGCTACGGGAGAGACCCAGTACTTC. The full variable domain, its missing parts supplied by reference TRBV9 and TRBJ2-5, is DSGVTQTPKHLITATGQRVTLRCSPRSGDLSVYWYQQSLDQGLQFLIQYYNGEERAKGNILERFSAQQFPDLHSELNLSSLELGDSALYFCASSVATGETQYFGPGTRLLVL.

The CDR3 bases are TGTGCCAGCTCACCACAAATCAGGGACAGGGGGCGCCGGGAAGGACAGCCCCAGCATTTT. Residues: CASSPQIRDRGRREGQPQHF. This sequence joins TRBV18 and TRBJ1-5; TRBD1 matches 12 bases. The CDR3 is 20 residues long. V was clipped by 1 base and J by 7 bases; unmatched bases: 17. Germline CDR1 KGHSH, CDR2 LQKENI.

The chain is built from TRBV19 and TRBJ2-1; a weak D match, TRBD2 (7 bases). The V end lost 5 bases, the J end lost 4 bases, and 18 bases lay between the germline ends. The CDR3 contains 16 residues. The germline CDR1 and CDR2 sequences are LNHDA and SQIVND (reference sequence). The CDR3 coding sequence is TGTGCCAGTAGTGTCGTAGGGGGAGGGGCTTACAATGAGCAGTTCTTC. Its protein is CASSVVGGGAYNEQFF.

The chain has TRBV27 and TRBJ2-5; 10 bases match TRBD2. The CDR3 covers 15 residues. J lost 5 bases, V lost 4 bases, and 7 bases had no gene match. CDR1 is MNHEY and CDR2 is SMNVEV in the germline V gene (reference sequence). CDR3 protein: CASSSSGLASETQYF. The CDR3 region has the DNA TGTGCCAGCAGTTCCTCGGGACTAGCGTCGGAGACCCAGTACTTC.

The J gene is TRBJ2-1, the V gene TRBV19; TRBD1 matches 7 bases. The CDR3 sequence is 14 residues long. Germline V gives CDR1 LNHDA, CDR2 SQIVND (reference sequence). The V gene end was trimmed by 6 bases and the J gene end by 4 bases; junction bases not matched to a gene: 6. In nucleotides, the CDR3 is TGTGCCAGTAGAAGAAGGGGGCAATACAATGAGCAGTTCTTC. Protein product: CASRRRGQYNEQFF. The full variable domain, its missing parts supplied by reference TRBV19 and TRBJ2-1, is DGGITQSPKYLFRKEGQNVTLSCEQNLNHDAMYWYRQDPGQGLRLIYYSQIVNDFQKGDIAEGYSVSREKKESFPLTVTSAQKNPTAFYLCASRRRGQYNEQFFGPGTRLTVL.

The CDR3 region is CSAWQSRAQYF. The CDR3 DNA reads as TGCAGCGCCTGGCAGTCCCGGGCCCAGTACTTC. This chain uses TRBV29-1 with TRBJ2-5, with unresolved D. CDR1 and CDR2 from the germline V gene are SQVTM and ANQGSEA. V dropped 7 bases and J dropped 9 bases, with 15 bases sitting between them. The CDR3 is 11 residues long.

The CDR3 DNA is TGTGCCAGCAGTACCCCCTCTAGCGGGGGGGGCACCGGGGAGCTGTTTTTT. It codes for CASSTPSSGGGTGELFF. The chain carries TRBV27 and TRBJ2-2; 12 bases fit TRBD2. Germline V gene sequence: CDR1 MNHEY, CDR2 SMNVEV (reference sequence). The V and J ends lost 5 bases and 4 bases, in that order; junction bases with no gene match: 8. The CDR3 runs to 17 residues.

J is TRBJ1-2 and V is TRBV20-1; no definite D call. Germline lookup yields CDR1 DFQATT and CDR2 SNEGSKA (reference sequence). Trimming shortened V by 2 bases and J by 8 bases, and 9 bases separated the two germline ends. The CDR3 is 11 amino acids. CDR3 sequence (DNA): TGCAGTGCTAGACCGAGTTACGGCTACACCTTC. Its protein is CSARPSYGYTF.

The CDR3 DNA is TGCGCCAGCAGCGCCCGACACCCGGGACAGAGTGAAAAACTGTTTTTT. Its translation: CASSARHPGQSEKLFF. The V and J genes are TRBV4-1 and TRBJ1-4; 7 nucleotides match TRBD1. With V trimmed by 5 bases and J by 7 bases, 13 bases remained unmatched. The CDR3 is 16 amino acids. The germline V gene encodes CDR1 MGHRA and CDR2 YSYEKL.

V gene TRBV10-1 combines with J gene TRBJ2-1; TRBD2 aligns across 8 bases. From germline, CDR1 is WNHNN and CDR2 SYGVQD (reference sequence). The CDR3 runs to 16 residues. V was pared by 5 bases and J by 16 bases, with 22 bases of the junction left unmatched. The CDR3 is CASSPVPGTRSLACFF. The CDR3 DNA reads as TGCGCCAGCAGTCCCGTCCCCGGGACTAGGTCCTTGGCTTGTTTCTTC.

This rearrangement joins TRBV4-2 to TRBJ2-5, with D possibly matching TRBD1 (6 bases). The ends were cut back, 1 base at V and 1 base at J, with 16 bases in the middle. Germline V gene data show CDR1 as LGHNA and CDR2 as YNFKEQ. The CDR3 contains 17 residues. The DNA for the CDR3 is TGTGCCAGCAGCCAAGGTGAAGCAGGGGACCTCCAAGAGACCCAGTACTTC. Protein: CASSQGEAGDLQETQYF.

This chain connects TRBV19 to TRBJ2-7, with TRBD2 as a possible D gene (6 bases). The CDR3 covers 15 residues. V dropped 3 bases and J dropped 2 bases, with 14 bases sitting between them. From germline, CDR1 is LNHDA and CDR2 SQIVND (reference sequence). CDR3 sequence (DNA): TGTGCCAGTAGTATCGGACTATGGGTGGCCTACGAGCAGTACTTC. Amino acid sequence: CASSIGLWVAYEQYF. Full variable domain (missing parts from reference TRBV19 and TRBJ2-7): DGGITQSPKYLFRKEGQNVTLSCEQNLNHDAMYWYRQDPGQGLRLIYYSQIVNDFQKGDIAEGYSVSREKKESFPLTVTSAQKNPTAFYLCASSIGLWVAYEQYFGPGTRLTVT.